This TCR beta chain is drawn from a study of T-cell reconstitution after alpha-beta-depleted transplantation in children. Unique molecular identifiers tagged the TCRbeta library. TCRdb itself ran the PCR reads through MiXCR, one entry per CDR3 protein. The sample lists about 310,000 distinct CDR3 sequences, roughly 25% seen once, with roughly 11% in the top ten. Note on this clonotype: Its specificity is unknown.

After removal of 1 base from V and 1 base from J, the junction contained 5 bases not matched to a gene. The germline gives CDR1 SGHRS, CDR2 YFSETQ. This CDR3 has 15 residues. Study results and limitations: Newly produced T cells mostly accounted for T-cell counts and diversity one year post-transplant. Some patients' high day-60 TCRbeta diversity was attributed to recipient cells surviving conditioning.

Sequencing was performed on PBMCs, mostly from graft donor cells, taken 180 days after TCRalphabeta/CD19-depleted stem cell transplant. This sequence joins TRBV5-1 and TRBJ2-7; 7 nucleotides match TRBD2. The receptor was derived from a male patient under 18 who had a stem cell transplant for acute lymphoblastic leukemia, so the T cells may come from the graft donor. The CDR3 is CASSLREAGSYEQYF. The CDR3 nucleotides are TGCGCCAGCAGCTTGCGCGAAGCGGGGTCCTACGAGCAGTACTTC.